The 24 T cell receptor beta chains presented below share a single source sample, sequenced in a study of T cell repertoires in cytomegalovirus infection. TCRdb re-analysed the reads in MiXCR, keeping a single row per CDR3 protein. The top ten hold roughly a tenth of the sample, which has approximately 130,000 distinct CDR3 sequences, roughly 9% seen once. The sample comprised PBMCs. These receptors were collected from a human donor in good health (CMV status not recorded). Some clones in this sample may be carry-over from other donors' samples.

This CDR3 reads CASSAGTSGPGEQFF. The CDR3 DNA is TGTGCCAGCAGCGCCGGGACTAGCGGGCCTGGTGAGCAGTTCTTC. The V call is TRBV13, the J call TRBJ2-1, with TRBD2 matching over 12 bases. This CDR3 spans 15 amino acids. The V gene end was trimmed by 5 bases and the J gene end by 9 bases; junction bases not matched to a gene: 8. CDR1 PRHDT and CDR2 FYEKMQ come from the germline V gene (reference sequence). Full variable domain (rest looked up from reference TRBV13 and TRBJ2-1): AAGVIQSPRHLIKEKRETATLKCYPIPRHDTVYWYQQGPGQDPQFLISFYEKMQSDKGSIPDRFSAQQFSDYHSELNMSSLELGDSALYFCASSAGTSGPGEQFFGPGTRLTVL.

This clonotype has ten or more counts. The chain recombines TRBV12-3 or TRBV12-4 with TRBJ1-1; D is ambiguous. The ends were cut back, 3 bases at V and 0 bases at J, with 11 bases in the middle. There are 15 residues in the CDR3. CDR3 bases: TGTGCCAGCAGTTTTAGTAAGAACATGAACACTGAAGCTTTCTTT. Its translation is CASSFSKNMNTEAFF.

At least ten counts were recorded for this clonotype. The V and J genes are TRBV7-3 and TRBJ2-3, with D perhaps TRBD1 (6 bases). The CDR3 consists of 15 residues. V shed 5 bases and J shed 0 bases, with 12 bases lying between them. Germline-derived CDR1 and CDR2 are SGHTA and FQGTGA. For the CDR3, the DNA is TGTGCCAGCAGCCGAGGGGGTCTAAGCACAGATACGCAGTATTTT. Protein: CASSRGGLSTDTQYF.

This clonotype was picked up many times. The chain recombines TRBV6-6 with TRBJ2-7; D gene uncertain. The germline CDR1 and CDR2 sequences are MNHNY and SVGAGI (reference sequence). Trimming left V 5 bases short and J 4 bases short, with 12 bases between. The CDR3 has 13 residues. CDR3 in amino acids: CASSPPEGYEQYF. CDR3 coding DNA: TGTGCCAGCAGTCCCCCGGAAGGTTACGAGCAGTACTTC.

This clonotype was detected ten times or more. This chain connects TRBV19 to TRBJ2-1; 14 bases are a match to TRBD2. J gave up 6 bases and V 8 bases, and 3 bases lay outside the gene matches. The CDR3 covers 14 residues. Germline CDR1 is LNHDA and CDR2 is SQIVND (reference sequence). Here the CDR3 DNA reads TGTGCCAGTGGGACTAGCGGGGGCCTCAATGAGCAGTTCTTC. Translating gives CASGTSGGLNEQFF.

This clonotype was seen more than once but under ten times. V is TRBV5-1 and J is TRBJ1-2; TRBD1 is a possible D gene (5 bases). CDR3 size: 15 residues. Germline CDR1 reads SGHRS; CDR2 reads YFSETQ. V was pared by 0 bases and J by 12 bases, with 21 bases between. CDR3 nucleotides: TGCGCCAGCAGCTTGGACTCGGCAGGGAAAAAGGCTAACACCTTC. Amino acid sequence: CASSLDSAGKKANTF. The whole variable domain, filled in from reference TRBV5-1 and TRBJ1-2, reads KAGVTQTPRYLIKTRGQQVTLSCSPISGHRSVSWYQQTPGQGLQFLFEYFSETQRNKGNFPGRFSGRQFSNSRSEMNVSTLELGDSALYLCASSLDSAGKKANTFGSGTRLTVV.

This clonotype appeared many times. The chain combines TRBV2 with TRBJ1-6; possible D gene TRBD1, 5 bases. CDR1 and CDR2 (germline): SNHLY, FYNNEI. The CDR3 is 14 amino acids. The V and J ends lost 6 bases and 7 bases respectively, with 13 bases between them. CDR3 protein: CASRFGTDNSPLHF. CDR3 nucleotide sequence: TGTGCCAGCAGGTTCGGGACTGACAATTCACCCCTCCACTTT.

This clonotype was counted between two and nine times. The chain links TRBV12-3 or TRBV12-4 to TRBJ2-7; D ambiguous. The CDR3 totals 14 residues. The V end was cut by 6 bases, the J end by 2 bases, with 14 bases between. CDR3: CASRPRGLTYEQYF. The CDR3 nucleotides are TGTGCCAGCAGGCCCCGAGGCCTCACCTACGAGCAGTACTTC.

This clonotype was detected ten times or more. The genes are TRBV19 and TRBJ2-2, with D perhaps matching TRBD1 (5 bases). This CDR3 contains 17 residues. V was pared by 6 bases and J by 2 bases, with 19 bases between. Germline lookup yields CDR1 LNHDA and CDR2 SQIVND (reference sequence). CDR3 sequence reads: CASRKKPQGTNTGELFF. In DNA form, the CDR3 reads TGTGCCAGTAGAAAGAAGCCGCAGGGTACAAACACCGGGGAGCTGTTTTTT.

This clonotype occurred a few times. The chain is built from TRBV6-6 and TRBJ1-1; D is ambiguous. CDR3 length: 14 residues. Germline V gene sequence: CDR1 MNHNY, CDR2 SVGAGI (reference sequence). V lost 4 bases and J 0 bases, leaving 9 bases between the germline ends. The chain's CDR3 is CASSSQAMNTEAFF. The CDR3 DNA is TGTGCCAGCAGTTCCCAGGCCATGAACACTGAAGCTTTCTTT.

This clonotype has a count of ten or more. The chain recombines TRBV6-5 with TRBJ1-1; D not certain. Germline V gene data show CDR1 as MNHEY and CDR2 as SVGAGI. This CDR3 region has 15 residues. Trimming removed 1 base from V and 0 bases from J, with 9 bases in between. The CDR3 coding sequence is TGTGCCAGCAGTTACTGGCGGATCATGAACACTGAAGCTTTCTTT. Translated, it gives CASSYWRIMNTEAFF.

This clonotype has only a few counts. The chain joins TRBV5-1 to TRBJ2-7; D is unclear. The CDR3 consists of 12 residues. CDR1 SGHRS and CDR2 YFSETQ come from the germline V gene. Trimming cost V 5 bases and J 3 bases, with 9 bases left between them. CDR3 sequence reads: CASSVGFYEQYF. DNA of the CDR3: TGCGCCAGCAGTGTAGGATTCTACGAGCAGTACTTC. Supplemented by reference TRBV5-1 and TRBJ2-7, the full variable domain reads KAGVTQTPRYLIKTRGQQVTLSCSPISGHRSVSWYQQTPGQGLQFLFEYFSETQRNKGNFPGRFSGRQFSNSRSEMNVSTLELGDSALYLCASSVGFYEQYFGPGTRLTVT.

This clonotype has a count of ten or more. J is TRBJ1-1 and V is TRBV7-2; weak D call: TRBD1 (5 bases). V dropped 5 bases and J dropped 0 bases, with 10 bases sitting between them. The germline V gene encodes CDR1 SGHTA and CDR2 FQGNSA. CDR3 length: 14 amino acids. The CDR3 DNA is TGTGCCAGCAGCAAAGCGACAGTGAACACTGAAGCTTTCTTT. Protein product: CASSKATVNTEAFF.

This clonotype was recorded at least ten times. The V gene is TRBV29-1, the J gene TRBJ1-2; 7 nucleotides agree with TRBD1. The trim removed 3 bases at V and 6 bases at J, leaving 7 bases unmatched. This CDR3 is 13 amino acids long. Germline V gives CDR1 SQVTM, CDR2 ANQGSEA. This chain's CDR3 is CSVEGRGKNGYTF. The DNA for the CDR3 is TGCAGCGTTGAGGGCAGGGGGAAGAATGGCTACACCTTC.

This clonotype has at least ten counts. The genes are TRBV7-9 and TRBJ2-3, with D possibly matching TRBD2 (6 bases). The germline V and J ends were trimmed by 4 bases and 12 bases, with 14 bases remaining between them. The germline CDR1 and CDR2 sequences are SEHNR and FQNEAQ (reference sequence). The CDR3 contains 12 residues. The CDR3 coding sequence is TGTGCCAGCAGCTCCTCACTAGCCTTACAGTATTTT. Amino acids: CASSSSLALQYF.

This clonotype was counted ten times or more. The rearrangement links TRBV25-1 to TRBJ1-6; 10 bases line up with TRBD1. Germline V gene sequence: CDR1 MGHDK, CDR2 SYGVNS. The CDR3 is 15 residues long. The J segment lost 12 bases and the V segment lost 3 bases, leaving 8 bases of the junction unmatched. CDR3 in DNA: TGTGCCAGCAGTGATACCGGGACAGGGGCACTACCCCTCCACTTT. This gives the protein CASSDTGTGALPLHF.

This clonotype was recorded at least ten times. The V and J genes are TRBV15 and TRBJ1-3, with D tentatively TRBD1 (5 bases). Germline V gives CDR1 LNHNV, CDR2 YYDKDF (reference sequence). Trimming took off 0 bases at V and 0 bases at J, with 9 bases between the two ends. The CDR3 length is 16 residues. The CDR3 spells CATSRDRQGSGNTIYF. The DNA of the CDR3 is TGTGCCACCAGCAGAGATCGGCAGGGCTCTGGAAACACCATATATTTT.

This clonotype was observed at least ten times. The genes are TRBV15 and TRBJ1-1; D is uncertain. This CDR3 has 16 residues. V was clipped by 0 bases and J by 4 bases, with 15 bases between them. Germline lookup yields CDR1 LNHNV and CDR2 YYDKDF (reference sequence). This CDR3 is CATSRDRRGGSTEAFF. DNA of the CDR3: TGTGCCACCAGCAGAGATCGACGAGGCGGTAGCACTGAAGCTTTCTTT.

At least ten counts were recorded for this clonotype. This sequence joins TRBV10-2 and TRBJ2-1; TRBD2 aligns across 7 bases. The J segment lost 0 bases and the V segment lost 3 bases, leaving 8 bases of the junction unmatched. Germline CDR1 is WSHSY and CDR2 is SAAADI. The CDR3 is 17 amino acids. CDR3 sequence reads: CASSEGLGGGSYNEQFF. The CDR3 DNA reads TGCGCCAGCAGTGAAGGTTTGGGGGGGGGCTCCTACAATGAGCAGTTCTTC.

In this sample, this clonotype turned up many times. The chain is built from TRBV7-9 and TRBJ2-5; TRBD2 matches at 9 bases. This CDR3 is 16 amino acids long. Germline V lookup: CDR1 SEHNR, CDR2 FQNEAQ (reference sequence). The V segment lost 5 bases and the J segment 4 bases; nucleotides outside the gene matches: 11. CDR3 protein: CASSLIAGEAGETQYF. CDR3 bases: TGTGCCAGCAGCCTCATAGCGGGGGAGGCGGGAGAGACCCAGTACTTC.

This clonotype showed up many times. The V and J genes are TRBV2 and TRBJ1-3; 7 positions agree with TRBD1. CDR1 is SNHLY and CDR2 is FYNNEI in the germline V gene. J lost 4 bases, V lost 5 bases, and 11 bases had no gene match. The CDR3 contains 16 residues. The CDR3 reads CASSPSDRVIGNTIYF. Here the CDR3 DNA reads TGTGCCAGCAGTCCCTCCGACAGGGTAATAGGAAACACCATATATTTT.

This clonotype occurred many times. J is TRBJ1-1 and V is TRBV28; TRBD1 matches 7 bases. Germline V CDR1 and CDR2: MDHEN, SYDVKM. V lost 2 bases, J lost 10 bases, and 4 bases stayed unmatched. This CDR3 is built from 12 residues. CDR3 coding DNA: TGTGCCAGCAGTTTACGACAGGGAACAGCTTTCTTT. This sequence encodes CASSLRQGTAFF. The full variable domain, its missing parts supplied by reference TRBV28 and TRBJ1-1, is DVKVTQSSRYLVKRTGEKVFLECVQDMDHENMFWYRQDPGLGLRLIYFSYDVKMKEKGDIPEGYSVSREKKERFSLILESASTNQTSMYLCASSLRQGTAFFGQGTRLTVV.

This clonotype was picked up a small number of times. The CDR3 protein is CASSPKSSYEQYF. DNA for the CDR3: TGTGCCAGCTCACCCAAAAGCTCCTACGAGCAGTACTTC. This sequence joins TRBV18 and TRBJ2-7; D is undetermined. CDR3 length: 13 amino acids. Germline assignment: CDR1 KGHSH and CDR2 LQKENI. Trimming stripped 3 bases from V and 0 bases from J, with 6 bases between.

This clonotype has a handful of counts. The chain couples TRBV25-1 to TRBJ2-2; TRBD2 aligns across 9 bases. The CDR3 length is 16 residues. Germline lookup yields CDR1 MGHDK and CDR2 SYGVNS. J lost 2 bases, V lost 5 bases, and 6 bases had no gene match. As DNA, the CDR3 is TGTGCCAGCAGTAATAGCGGGGGCCATAACACCGGGGAGCTGTTTTTT. This translates into CASSNSGGHNTGELFF.